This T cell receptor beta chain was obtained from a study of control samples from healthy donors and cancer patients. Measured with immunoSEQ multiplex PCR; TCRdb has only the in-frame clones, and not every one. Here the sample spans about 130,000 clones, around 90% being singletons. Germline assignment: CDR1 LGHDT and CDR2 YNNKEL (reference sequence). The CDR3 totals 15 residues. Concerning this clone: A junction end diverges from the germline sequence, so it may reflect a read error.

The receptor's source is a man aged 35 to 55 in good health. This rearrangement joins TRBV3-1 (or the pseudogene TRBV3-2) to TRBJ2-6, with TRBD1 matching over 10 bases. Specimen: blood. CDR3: CASSLGQGGVNVLTF. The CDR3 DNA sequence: TGTGCCAGCAGCCTCGGACAGGGGGGGGTCAACGTCCTGACTTTC.